The next 7 T cell receptor beta chains were all read from a single sample in a study of T cells in tumors after PD-1 blockade. Libraries were prepared by immunoSEQ multiplex PCR; TCRdb keeps only in-frame clonotypes and omits some of them. The sample records some 13,000 clones, 55% to 80% being singletons. The source material was tumor tissue, sampled after anti-PD-1 treatment. Receptor source: a human donor with cutaneous squamous cell carcinoma.

The genes are TRBV6-1 and TRBJ2-5, with 10 bases aligning to TRBD1. This CDR3 is 13 amino acids long. Trimming took 7 bases from V and 4 from J; bases not matched to a gene: 3. CDR1 MNHNS and CDR2 SASEGT come from the germline V gene. The DNA for the CDR3 is TGTGCCAGCACGGACAGGGGGGGAGAGACCCAGTACTTC. This codes for CASTDRGGETQYF.

This clone appeared once. This chain connects TRBV19 to TRBJ2-3; D is undetermined. The germline V gene encodes CDR1 LNHDA and CDR2 SQIVND (reference sequence). The CDR3 sequence is 12 residues long. V lost 6 bases and J lost 7, with 11 bases in between. The CDR3: CASSPAVNTQYF. CDR3 nucleotide sequence: TGTGCCAGTAGCCCAGCCGTGAATACGCAGTATTTT.

The chain combines TRBV5-6 with TRBJ2-3; 12 bases map to TRBD2. J was trimmed by 2 bases and V by 4 bases; bases with no gene match: 5. This CDR3 comprises 16 residues. From germline, CDR1 is SGHDT and CDR2 YYEEEE. The CDR3 sequence: CASSPGLAGTTDTQYF. The CDR3 nucleotides are TGTGCCAGCAGCCCGGGACTAGCGGGTACCACAGATACGCAGTATTTT.

In the case of this clone: Other DNA sequences within the sample encode an identical CDR3. The chain has TRBV18 and TRBJ2-3; the D gene is possibly TRBD2 (7 bases). Trimming removed 4 bases at V and 2 bases at J, with 10 bases between. Per germline, CDR1 KGHSH and CDR2 LQKENI. This CDR3 has 14 amino acids. The CDR3 region has the DNA TGTGCCAGCTCACGGGGGGGCCCCACAGATACGCAGTATTTT. Protein product: CASSRGGPTDTQYF. Full variable domain (missing parts from reference TRBV18 and TRBJ2-3): NAGVMQNPRHLVRRRGQEARLRCSPMKGHSHVYWYRQLPEEGLKFMVYLQKENIIDESGMPKERFSAEFPKEGPSILRIQQVVRGDSAAYFCASSRGGPTDTQYFGPGTRLTVL.

This clone is labeled as medium-sized (0.01 to 0.1%). This chain connects TRBV2 to TRBJ2-2; D perhaps matches TRBD1 (6 bases). Germline-derived CDR1 and CDR2 are SNHLY and FYNNEI. V lost 2 bases to trimming and J lost 6 bases, with 13 bases between them. CDR3 size: 15 residues. DNA of the CDR3: TGTGCCAGCAGTGAATACGAACCAGGGGCCGGGGAGCTGTTTTTT. Amino acid sequence: CASSEYEPGAGELFF.

V is TRBV18 and J is TRBJ2-1; the D is unclear. CDR1 is KGHSH and CDR2 is LQKENI in the germline V gene. Deletions cut 4 bases from V and 8 bases from J, with 12 bases between. CDR3 size: 13 residues. The CDR3 is CASSLRPGDEQFF. The CDR3 DNA reads as TGTGCCAGCTCACTACGGCCTGGGGATGAGCAGTTCTTC.

In this sample, this clone turned up a few times. The rearrangement joins TRBV19 to TRBJ2-1; tentative D call: TRBD1 (6 bases). Per the germline V gene, CDR1 is LNHDA and CDR2 is SQIVND (reference sequence). This CDR3 spans 15 amino acids. V gave up 3 bases and J gave up 2 bases, with 11 bases separating them. CDR3 region: CASSIHRDPYNEQFF. The CDR3 nucleotides read TGTGCCAGTAGTATTCACAGGGACCCCTACAATGAGCAGTTCTTC.